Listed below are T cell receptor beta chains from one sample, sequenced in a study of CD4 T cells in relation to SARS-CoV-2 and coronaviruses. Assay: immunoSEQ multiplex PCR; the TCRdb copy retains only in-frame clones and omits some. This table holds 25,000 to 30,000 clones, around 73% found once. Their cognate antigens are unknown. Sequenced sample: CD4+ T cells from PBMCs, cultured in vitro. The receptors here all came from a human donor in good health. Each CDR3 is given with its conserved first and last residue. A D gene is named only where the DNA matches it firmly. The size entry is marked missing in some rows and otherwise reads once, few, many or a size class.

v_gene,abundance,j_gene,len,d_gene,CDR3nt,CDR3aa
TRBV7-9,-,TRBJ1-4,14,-,TGTGCCAGCAAGCGCAGTGCAACTAATGAAAAACTGTTTTTT,CASKRSATNEKLFF
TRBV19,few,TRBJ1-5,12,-,TGTGCCAGTAGTATAGAGAATCAGCCCCAGCATTTT,CASSIENQPQHF
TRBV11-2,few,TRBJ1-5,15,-,TGTGCCAGCAGCTTAGAAGGACATCCGGGTCCGCCCCAGCATTTT,CASSLEGHPGPPQHF
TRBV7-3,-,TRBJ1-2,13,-,TGTGCCAGCAGCCCTCAAAGAGACTATGGCTACACCTTC,CASSPQRDYGYTF
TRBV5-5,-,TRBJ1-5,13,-,TGTGCCAGCAGCTTCGCCGATAATCAGCCCCAGCATTTT,CASSFADNQPQHF
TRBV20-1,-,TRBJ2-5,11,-,TGCAGTGCTCCGGGCCCCGCTACCCAGTACTTC,CSAPGPATQYF
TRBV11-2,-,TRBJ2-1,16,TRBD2,TGTGCCAGCAGCTCCCCTAGCGGGATTTCCTACAATGAGCAGTTCTTC,CASSSPSGISYNEQFF
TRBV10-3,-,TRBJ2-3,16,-,TGTGCCATCAGTGAGTATGTGGGCGGGAGCACAGATACGCAGTATTTT,CAISEYVGGSTDTQYF
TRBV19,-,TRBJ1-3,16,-,TGTGCCAGTAGTATTACCCTCGGGGGATCTCGGAACACCATATATTTT,CASSITLGGSRNTIYF
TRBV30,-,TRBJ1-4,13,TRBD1,TGTGCCTGGAGGGACGGGACAGGTGAAAAACTGTTTTTT,CAWRDGTGEKLFF
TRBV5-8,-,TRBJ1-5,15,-,TGTGCCAGCAGCTCCGGACAGACTAACAATCAGCCCCAGCATTTT,CASSSGQTNNQPQHF
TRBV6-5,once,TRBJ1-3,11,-,TGTGCCAGCACTCAGGGAAACACCATATATTTT,CASTQGNTIYF
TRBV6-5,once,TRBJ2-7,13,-,TGTGCCAGCAGGGACCCCCCAGGTTTGGTGCAGTACTTC,CASRDPPGLVQYF
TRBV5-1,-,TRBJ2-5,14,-,TGCGCCAGCAGCCGCGCCAGCGGCCAAGAGACCCAGTACTTC,CASSRASGQETQYF
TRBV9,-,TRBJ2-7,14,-,TGTGCCAGCAGCGTAGGACAGGGACTCACCGAGCAGTACTTC,CASSVGQGLTEQYF
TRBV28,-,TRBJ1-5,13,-,TGTGCCAGCATCCAGTCGAACAATCAGCCCCAGCATTTT,CASIQSNNQPQHF
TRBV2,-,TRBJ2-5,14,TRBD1,TGTGCCAGCACCTGGACAGGAAGGGAAGAGACCCAGTACTTC,CASTWTGREETQYF
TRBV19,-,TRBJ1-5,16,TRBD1,TGTGCCAGTAGCCCACGCACAGGGGTCGGCAATCAGCCCCAGCATTTT,CASSPRTGVGNQPQHF
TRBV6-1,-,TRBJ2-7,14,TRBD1,TGTGCCAGCAGTGAGGGACAGCGGACAGGAGAGCAGTACTTC,CASSEGQRTGEQYF
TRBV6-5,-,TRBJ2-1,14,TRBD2,TGTGCCATCTCAACTAGCGGGAGATACAATGAGCAGTTCTTC,CAISTSGRYNEQFF
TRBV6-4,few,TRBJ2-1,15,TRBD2,TGTGCCAGCAGTGACGTCGGGGGGGCCGGCCATGAGCAGTTCTTC,CASSDVGGAGHEQFF
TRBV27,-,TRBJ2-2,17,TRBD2,TGTGCCAGCAGTCCACTAGCGGGAGGGCCTCGTACCGGGGAGCTGTTTTTT,CASSPLAGGPRTGELFF
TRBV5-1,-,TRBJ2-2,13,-,TGCGCCAGCAGCTTGGTCGTAACCGGGGAGCTGTTTTTT,CASSLVVTGELFF
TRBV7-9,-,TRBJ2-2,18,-,TGTGCCAGCAGCTTAGAGTGGACAATCATTGCGAACACCGGGGAGCTGTTTTTT,CASSLEWTIIANTGELFF
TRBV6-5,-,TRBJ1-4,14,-,TGTGCCAGCAGCCTGACAGCAACTAATGAAAAACTGTTTTTT,CASSLTATNEKLFF
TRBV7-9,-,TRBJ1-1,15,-,TGTGCCAGCAGCCCCGGGGTAGTAGGGGCCACTGAAGCTTTCTTT,CASSPGVVGATEAFF
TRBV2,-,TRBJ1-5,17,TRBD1,TGTGCCAGCAGTAGACAGGGAGGGGTCTTGAGCAATCAGCCCCAGCATTTT,CASSRQGGVLSNQPQHF